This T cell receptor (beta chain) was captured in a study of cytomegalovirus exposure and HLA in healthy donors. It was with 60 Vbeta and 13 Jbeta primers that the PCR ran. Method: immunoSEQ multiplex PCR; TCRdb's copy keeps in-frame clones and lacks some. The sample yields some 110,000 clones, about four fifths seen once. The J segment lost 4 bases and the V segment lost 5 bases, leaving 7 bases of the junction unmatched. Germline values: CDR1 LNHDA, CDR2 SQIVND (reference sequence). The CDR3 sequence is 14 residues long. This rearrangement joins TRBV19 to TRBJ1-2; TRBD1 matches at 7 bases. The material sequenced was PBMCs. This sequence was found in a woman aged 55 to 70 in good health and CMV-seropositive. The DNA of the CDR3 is TGTGCCAGTAGTTATGACAGGGCTGCCTATGGCTACACCTTC. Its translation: CASSYDRAAYGYTF. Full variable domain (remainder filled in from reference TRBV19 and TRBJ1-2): DGGITQSPKYLFRKEGQNVTLSCEQNLNHDAMYWYRQDPGQGLRLIYYSQIVNDFQKGDIAEGYSVSREKKESFPLTVTSAQKNPTAFYLCASSYDRAAYGYTFGSGTRLTVV.